This TCR beta chain originates from a study of human T cells and chemical hapten exposure. Study overall: Patch tests containing 0.01% DPC, applied to the upper back, were read at 6 days. Enrolled patients were predominantly female and had alopecia areata, totalis or universalis. The study, taken as a whole, reports: It was expanded TCRs that formed significantly more large CDR3 similarity clusters than controls did.

This clonotype was counted many times. The antigen is not known. Time point reported: patch test 2, 6 weeks after DPC sensitization. Documented treatment: therapeutic diphenylcyclopropenone sensitization with weekly scalp DPC. The CDR3 has 16 residues. V shed 8 bases and J 6 bases; nucleotides not matched to a gene: 16. Germline loops: CDR1 SEHNR, CDR2 FQNEAQ (reference sequence). In TCRdb, the RACE reads were re-called with MiXCR into one record per CDR3 protein. The repertoire holds 35,000 to 45,000 distinct CDR3 sequences, with 8.5% to 10% as singletons. The chain joins TRBV7-9 to TRBJ1-1, with 9 positions matching TRBD1. This clonotype was obtained from a woman in her thirties or forties with alopecia areata. Some clones in this sample may be carry-over from other donors' samples. Specimen: whole blood, collected in connection with sensitization to the hapten diphenylcyclopropenone (DPC). The CDR3 loop reads CASPGQGENRISEAFF. DNA for the CDR3: TGTGCCAGCCCGGGACAGGGCGAAAACCGTATCTCTGAAGCTTTCTTT.